This TCR beta chain emerged from a study of OX40 agonist ivuxolimab in advanced cancers. Overall study context: Males comprised 75% to 90% of the group, whose mean age was approximately 60 years (range about 20 to 79). Notes on the study in general: Low normalized clonal expansion also occurred in some nonresponding patients.

The V segment lost 4 bases and the J segment 8 bases; nucleotides outside the gene matches: 6. Per germline, CDR1 MNHEY and CDR2 SVGAGI. The CDR3 is made up of 14 amino acids. Concerning this clone itself: Antigen: not known.

The data were produced by immunoSEQ multiplex PCR, yet TCRdb's version contains in-frame clones alone and is incomplete. The data show about 70,000 clones, roughly 81% seen once. The material was CD4+ or CD8+ T cells sorted from blood, obtained in a trial of the OX40 agonist ivuxolimab. The source of this sequence is an adult with an advanced solid tumor such as melanoma, head and neck, liver or kidney cancer. This chain joins TRBV6-5 and TRBJ1-4; TRBD1 agrees at 8 bases. The CDR3 DNA reads as TGTGCCAGCAGTTCCGGACAGGGAACCGAAAAACTGTTTTTT. It encodes CASSSGQGTEKLFF.